Sequencing of this T cell receptor beta chain was carried out in a study of blood T cell repertoires in COVID-19. For the study at large: Samples representing acute and convalescent COVID-19 were sourced from the United States, Italy and Spain. Sources were T cells, B-cell-depleted T cells, or PBMCs; the material itself was cDNA or gDNA.

The CDR3 extends over 13 amino acids. The J segment lost 4 bases and the V segment lost 7 bases, leaving 3 bases of the junction unmatched. Germline V gives CDR1 SNHLY, CDR2 FYNNEI. Under the authors' procedure: Nucleated cell number was recorded as an estimate derived from reference gene primer amplification. Profiling relied on immunoSEQ multiplex PCR, and the TCRdb table lists in-frame clones only, not all of them. The DNA gave D and trimming, while V, J and clone size come from that table. The data show roughly 79,000 clones, around 80% seen once. The clonotype was recovered from a human donor in a cohort sampled during active COVID-19. The rearrangement uses TRBV2 and TRBJ2-5; 10 bases match TRBD1. Sequenced sample: peripheral blood. Here the CDR3 reads CASNDRGPETQYF. As DNA, the CDR3 is TGTGCCAGCAACGACAGGGGGCCAGAGACCCAGTACTTC.